This T cell receptor beta chain was identified during a study of human T cells and chemical hapten exposure. Documented treatment: therapeutic diphenylcyclopropenone sensitization with weekly scalp DPC. Separate cDNA molecules received unique molecular identifiers, which the library attached to them. In TCRdb, the reads were re-called with MiXCR into one record per CDR3 protein. Counted here are roughly 240 distinct CDR3 sequences, about 99% occurring once; the ten biggest clones make up around 7%. The CDR3 spans 15 residues. Germline CDR1 SNHLY, CDR2 FYNNEI. Trimming left V 1 base short and J 6 bases short, with 15 bases between.

The chain is built from TRBV2 and TRBJ1-1; TRBD1 is a possible D gene (5 bases). This receptor was obtained from an adult with alopecia areata. Some clones in this sample may be carry-over from other donors' samples. This table probably holds off-target reads from a library built for another chain. Specimen: whole blood, collected before DPC sensitization or 2, 6, or about 24 weeks after (not recorded which). The chain's CDR3 is CASSEVRGERAEAFF. The CDR3 nucleotides are TGTGCCAGCAGTGAAGTTCGGGGGGAAAGGGCTGAAGCTTTCTTT.